This T cell receptor beta chain emerged from a study of regulatory T cells in long-lasting Graves disease. Study-wide context: Over 5 years on antithyroid drugs plus positive TSH receptor antibodies marked Graves' disease as persistent.

Described time point: persistent/refractory GD, antithyroid drugs over 5 years with positive TRAb. The TCR library was prepared using RNA isolated from PBMCs. Patients came from an endocrinology department in Xi'an, China. A note on this clonotype: Its antigen is undetermined.

Germline-derived CDR1 and CDR2 are LNHDA and SQIVND (reference sequence). The CDR3 is 13 amino acids. After removal of 8 bases from V and 8 bases from J, the junction contained 9 bases not matched to a gene. In building TCR beta libraries, iRepertoire HTBI primers were used together with Arm-PCR of CDR3 regions. In TCRdb, the multiplex PCR reads were re-called with MiXCR into one record per CDR3 protein. Among around 450,000 distinct CDR3 sequences listed, 20% to 25% were seen once. Study-level results: Those with persistent disease had in common more public clonotypes (around 2,700) than new patients (approximately 1,000). TCR diversity was lower in persistent Graves' patients than in newly diagnosed ones.

This chain connects TRBV19 to TRBJ1-1; TRBD1 matches at 9 bases. The sample here was peripheral blood mononuclear cells (PBMCs), taken when the disease was refractory, from a patient treated with antithyroid drugs. This sequence was found in a female donor with Graves disease. CDR3 amino acids: CASVDRGEGEAFF. The CDR3 bases are TGTGCCAGTGTGGACAGGGGAGAGGGCGAAGCTTTCTTT.